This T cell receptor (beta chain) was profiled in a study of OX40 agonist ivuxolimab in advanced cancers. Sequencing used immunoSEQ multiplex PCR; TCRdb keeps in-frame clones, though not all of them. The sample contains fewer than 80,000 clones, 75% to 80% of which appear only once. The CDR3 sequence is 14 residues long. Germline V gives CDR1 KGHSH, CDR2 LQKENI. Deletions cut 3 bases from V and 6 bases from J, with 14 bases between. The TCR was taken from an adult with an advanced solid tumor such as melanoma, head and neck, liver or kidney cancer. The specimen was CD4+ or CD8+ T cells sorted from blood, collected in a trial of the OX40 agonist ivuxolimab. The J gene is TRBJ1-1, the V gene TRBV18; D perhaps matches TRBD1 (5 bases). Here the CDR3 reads CASSPSDSRPEAFF. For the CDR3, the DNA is TGTGCCAGCTCACCCAGCGACAGCCGTCCTGAAGCTTTCTTT.